Reported below is one T cell receptor beta chain. No antigen is known for it. The repertoire was sequenced with immunoSEQ multiplex PCR; TCRdb's copy has only in-frame clones and lacks some. The sample shows tens of thousands of clones, roughly 71% of them seen only once. This sample is drawn from a study of immune evolution from preneoplasia to lung adenocarcinoma. The germline V gene encodes CDR1 MGHRA and CDR2 YSYEKL. Trimming cost V 4 bases and J 7 bases, with 20 bases left between them. The CDR3 is 16 residues long. Points from the study as a whole: Normal lung had highest clonality; later lesions appeared denser, more diverse.

Patients had resection in Japan or China between about 2014 and 2018. Sequences were obtained from FFPE invasive lung adenocarcinoma tissue. The TCR comes from a person aged 55-75 years with lung adenocarcinoma. This rearrangement joins TRBV4-1 to TRBJ2-1; the D gene is possibly TRBD2 (6 bases). CDR3 protein: CASSRTGVAKGNEQFF. In DNA, the CDR3 is TGCGCCAGCAGCCGGACGGGAGTGGCTAAAGGGAATGAGCAGTTCTTC.